The 11 T cell receptor beta chains given below trace back to one sample, sequenced in a study of blood T cell repertoires in COVID-19 (dated by TCRdb to between 2020 and 2021). Receptor amplification or capture employed the immunoSEQ multiplex PCR assay. As stored in TCRdb, this immuneACCESS dataset retains in-frame rearrangements with V and J assigned. A fraction of the clones does not appear; measured against another copy, unresolved V genes explain less than half of the discrepancy, and the remainder lacks a known reason. For this sample there are fewer than 180,000 clones; over 65% appear just once. Under 2.5% of the sample is taken by the ten largest. The sample was peripheral blood. These TCRs come from a man aged 65-85 years with acute or convalescent COVID-19.

V is TRBV15 and J is TRBJ2-7; 11 bases agree with TRBD2. Germline V CDR1 and CDR2: LNHNV, YYDKDF (reference sequence). The V gene end was trimmed by 0 bases and the J gene end by 5 bases; junction bases not matched to a gene: 3. The CDR3 has 15 amino acids. The CDR3 spells CATSREPLAGDEQYF. CDR3 sequence (DNA): TGTGCCACCAGCAGAGAACCACTAGCGGGGGACGAGCAGTACTTC.

V usage is TRBV7-3 and J usage is TRBJ2-1; weak D call: TRBD2 (5 bases). The CDR3 sequence is 13 residues long. V was shortened by 2 bases and J by 6 bases, with 8 bases between the two germline ends. Per the germline V gene, CDR1 is SGHTA and CDR2 is FQGTGA. The CDR3 DNA reads TGTGCCAGCAGCTTACACGGGATCAATGAGCAGTTCTTC. Its translation is CASSLHGINEQFF.

The V gene is TRBV3-1 (or the pseudogene TRBV3-2), the J gene TRBJ1-6; a possible D gene is TRBD1 (6 bases). With 1 base removed from V and 7 bases from J, the gap between germline ends came to 17 bases. CDR1 LGHDT and CDR2 YNNKEL come from the germline V gene (reference sequence). CDR3 length: 17 amino acids. The CDR3 DNA follows: TGTGCCAGCAGCCAAGGGCTAGTGACAGGATCAAATTCACCCCTCCACTTT. It codes for CASSQGLVTGSNSPLHF.

The V gene is TRBV29-1, the J gene TRBJ1-6, with D unclear. Germline values: CDR1 SQVTM, CDR2 ANQGSEA. The CDR3 contains 13 residues. The germline V and J ends were trimmed by 0 bases and 9 bases, with 9 bases remaining between them. CDR3 region: CSVEDQPGSPLHF. As DNA, the CDR3 is TGCAGCGTTGAAGATCAGCCGGGTTCACCCCTCCACTTT.

The chain couples TRBV5-6 to TRBJ1-2; no definite D call. Trimming took off 0 bases at V and 4 bases at J, with 13 bases between the two ends. Germline V CDR1 and CDR2: SGHDT, YYEEEE. This CDR3 contains 15 residues. CDR3: CASSLGRSDIYGYTF. DNA of the CDR3: TGTGCCAGCAGCTTGGGTAGATCCGATATCTATGGCTACACCTTC.

The rearrangement links TRBV29-1 to TRBJ2-7, with D uncertain. The ends were cut back, 5 bases at V and 2 bases at J, with 31 bases in the middle. This CDR3 spans 19 amino acids. Per germline, CDR1 SQVTM and CDR2 ANQGSEA. In DNA, the CDR3 is TGCAGCGTTTCGCTCCGACCTGGGCTACGACCAAAGAGCACCTACGAGCAGTACTTC. Translated, it gives CSVSLRPGLRPKSTYEQYF.

V and J are TRBV24-1 and TRBJ2-1, with TRBD1 matching 7 bases. The germline CDR1 and CDR2 sequences are KGHDR and SFDVKD. CDR3 length equals 13 residues. J lost 10 bases, V lost 9 bases, and 11 bases had no gene match. The DNA of the CDR3 is TGTGCCACCCGGGCAGGGGGAAAGGGCGAGCAGTTCTTC. It yields the protein CATRAGGKGEQFF.

This clone was recorded once. V usage is TRBV5-1 and J usage is TRBJ1-1; possibly TRBD1 for D (6 bases). The germline CDR1 and CDR2 sequences are SGHRS and YFSETQ. The CDR3 runs to 14 residues. V was cut by 1 base and J by 6 bases, with 13 bases left in between. CDR3 nucleotide sequence: TGCGCCAGCAGCTTGCTTACAGGGAATCCTGAAGCTTTCTTT. As protein: CASSLLTGNPEAFF.

The chain joins TRBV15 to TRBJ2-3; 7 nucleotides align to TRBD1. With 0 bases clipped from V and 2 bases from J, the junction kept 2 bases outside the gene matches. Germline V gives CDR1 LNHNV, CDR2 YYDKDF (reference sequence). The CDR3 is 15 amino acids. The CDR3 DNA reads as TGTGCCACCAGCAGAGATGGACAGGTCACAGATACGCAGTATTTT. This encodes CATSRDGQVTDTQYF.

This clone occurred once. The chain joins TRBV19 to TRBJ1-2, with D unresolved. V dropped 0 bases and J dropped 4 bases, with 12 bases sitting between them. Germline values: CDR1 LNHDA, CDR2 SQIVND (reference sequence). The CDR3 covers 15 residues. The CDR3 here is CASSIESAGFYGYTF. In nucleotides, the CDR3 is TGTGCCAGTAGTATAGAGAGCGCGGGGTTCTATGGCTACACCTTC.

As to this clone: At one end the junction does not follow the germline gene, possibly because of a read error. The chain is built from TRBV6-1 and TRBJ1-2; 9 bases map to TRBD1. The CDR3 has 15 amino acids. CDR1 MNHNS and CDR2 SASEGT come from the germline V gene. CDR3: CASSQAGTGYYGYTF. The CDR3 region has the DNA TGTGCCAGCAGTCAAGCCGGGACAGGGTATTATGGCTACACCTTC.